Included here is one T cell receptor beta chain sequence, with context. This entry belongs to a study of cytomegalovirus exposure and HLA in healthy donors. PCR was performed using 60 Vbeta and 13 Jbeta primers. TCRdb's table, derived via immunoSEQ multiplex PCR, lists solely in-frame clones and lacks some. The top ten clones hold about 3% of a sample with around 160,000 clones, over 60% of them seen once. Sequences were obtained from PBMCs. The receptor was isolated from a man aged 40-50 years in good health and CMV-seropositive.

The CDR3 loop is CASSLYQNTDTQYF. The CDR3 coding sequence is TGTGCCAGCAGCTTGTATCAGAACACAGATACGCAGTATTTT. The chain links TRBV5-4 to TRBJ2-3; D unclear. Germline values: CDR1 SGHNT, CDR2 YYREEE (reference sequence). Trimming removed 1 base at V and 2 bases at J, with 8 bases between. This CDR3 is 14 amino acids long.